The source of this TCR beta chain is a study of CD8 T cells in Susac syndrome. An input of about 0.5 to 1 ug of RNA was subjected to reverse transcription using random hexamers. In TCRdb, the immunoSEQ multiplex PCR reads were re-called with MiXCR into one record per CDR3 protein. The data show approximately 19,000 distinct CDR3 sequences, 85% to 95% seen once. The material sequenced was CD8+ T cells from PBMCs. This sequence originates from a human donor in good health.

CDR3 sequence (DNA): TGTGCCAGCAGCTTAGGTGGAAACTCTGGAAACACCATATATTTT. Translating it yields CASSLGGNSGNTIYF. The rearrangement joins TRBV7-9 to TRBJ1-3; D is uncertain. CDR1 is SEHNR and CDR2 is FQNEAQ in the germline V gene (reference sequence). V was cut by 1 base and J by 0 bases, with 7 bases left in between. The CDR3 is 15 amino acids.